One TCR beta chain is described in this entry. Its antigen is undetermined. The sample comes from a study of shared clonotypes between healthy human individuals. In the study overall: Three plates each covered CD4 naive and memory; CD8 naive two, CD8 memory one. Study-wide results and caveats: Relative to memory subsets, naive subsets generally showed larger estimated richness.

The V end was cut by 4 bases, the J end by 6 bases, with 14 bases between. This CDR3 is built from 13 residues. In germline, CDR1 is SGHNT, CDR2 YYREEE (reference sequence). The repertoire was sequenced with immunoSEQ multiplex PCR; TCRdb's copy has only in-frame clones and lacks some. Of around 2,000,000 clones listed, roughly 95% are singletons. In the naive CD8 group, cells lacked CD45RO and were positively selected for CCR7, so terminally differentiated effector memory CD45RA+ cells were left out. Sequenced input: naive CD8+ T cells sorted from blood. The rearrangement uses TRBV5-4 and TRBJ2-7; unclear D gene. The TCR was taken from a man in his late teens or twenties in good health. The CDR3 is CASSALDRSEQYF. The CDR3 nucleotides are TGTGCCAGCAGCGCGCTGGACCGCAGCGAGCAGTACTTC. Full variable domain (outside the CDR3, taken from reference TRBV5-4 and TRBJ2-7): ETGVTQSPTHLIKTRGQQVTLRCSSQSGHNTVSWYQQALGQGPQFIFQYYREEENGRGNFPPRFSGLQFPNYSSELNVNALELDDSALYLCASSALDRSEQYFGPGTRLTVT.